The next 14 T cell receptor beta chains were all read from a single sample in a study of blood T cell repertoires in COVID-19. TCRdb's copy holds only in-frame clones and misses some; the assay was immunoSEQ multiplex PCR. This sample has 270,000 or so clones, with about nine tenths found just once. Sequenced input: PBMCs or T cells enriched from blood (not recorded which). The receptors were gathered from a woman aged 35 to 49 with acute COVID-19.

The V gene is TRBV15, the J gene TRBJ1-6; TRBD1 is a possible D gene (5 bases). CDR3 length: 17 amino acids. The V end was cut by 5 bases, the J end by 3 bases, with 17 bases between. Germline V gene data show CDR1 as LNHNV and CDR2 as YYDKDF (reference sequence). The CDR3 region is CATSPGRTGGYNSPLHF. CDR3 DNA sequence: TGTGCCACCAGCCCCGGGAGAACAGGCGGCTATAATTCACCCCTCCACTTT.

The rearrangement links TRBV27 to TRBJ1-5, with D possibly TRBD1 on 5 matching bases. CDR1 MNHEY and CDR2 SMNVEV come from the germline V gene (reference sequence). CDR3 length: 15 amino acids. V lost 3 bases to trimming and J lost 2 bases, with 11 bases between them. CDR3 coding DNA: TGTGCCAGCAGTTTCTTAACAGGCGGCAATCAGCCCCAGCATTTT. Protein sequence: CASSFLTGGNQPQHF.

This chain links TRBV29-1 with TRBJ2-3; 8 positions agree with TRBD1. Germline CDR1 is SQVTM and CDR2 is ANQGSEA. CDR3 length equals 13 residues. The V segment lost 6 bases and the J segment 4 bases; nucleotides outside the gene matches: 6. The CDR3 region has the DNA TGCAGCGTACGACAGGGGAGTGCAGATACGCAGTATTTT. Translated, it gives CSVRQGSADTQYF.

V gene TRBV6-1 combines with J gene TRBJ2-5, with unresolved D. Germline loops: CDR1 MNHNS, CDR2 SASEGT. The CDR3 loop spans 13 amino acids. The V gene lost 2 bases and the J gene lost 4 bases, with 8 bases spanning the gap. The CDR3 here is CASSERGGETQYF. CDR3 DNA sequence: TGTGCCAGCAGTGAACGAGGTGGAGAGACCCAGTACTTC.

A single count supports this clone. The CDR3 DNA follows: TGTGCCAGCAGTTCGGGACATCCGACACCCCTCCACTTT. Translated: CASSSGHPTPLHF. The chain recombines TRBV27 with TRBJ1-6; tentative D call: TRBD1 (6 bases). The germline V gene encodes CDR1 MNHEY and CDR2 SMNVEV (reference sequence). There are 13 residues in the CDR3. The V end was cut by 4 bases, the J end by 11 bases, with 12 bases between.

The rearrangement uses TRBV6-5 and TRBJ1-2; 7 nucleotides match TRBD1. V trimming: 6 bases; J trimming: 4 bases; junction bases outside the gene matches: 11. Germline loops: CDR1 MNHEY, CDR2 SVGAGI. CDR3 length: 15 amino acids. CDR3 sequence reads: CASSRGTVGGYGYTF. CDR3 nucleotide sequence: TGTGCCAGCAGCCGCGGGACAGTGGGTGGCTATGGCTACACCTTC.

The chain employs TRBV5-1 and TRBJ2-5; no definite D call. The germline V and J ends were trimmed by 1 base and 3 bases, with 16 bases remaining between them. The CDR3 has 16 amino acids. Germline-derived CDR1 and CDR2 are SGHRS and YFSETQ. CDR3: CASSLISGQGEETQYF. The CDR3 DNA reads as TGCGCCAGCAGCTTGATTTCAGGCCAAGGCGAAGAGACCCAGTACTTC.

This clone was detected only a few times. This chain uses TRBV20-1 with TRBJ1-5; D gene ambiguous. There are 13 residues in the CDR3. Deletions cut 3 bases from V and 5 bases from J, with 11 bases between. Germline-derived CDR1 and CDR2 are DFQATT and SNEGSKA (reference sequence). The CDR3 here is CSASSNIDQPQHF. DNA of the CDR3: TGCAGTGCTAGTTCAAACATCGATCAGCCCCAGCATTTT.

Points on this clone: This CDR3 is also generated by other DNA sequences in the sample. The chain recombines TRBV19 with TRBJ1-5; 10 positions match TRBD1. The J segment lost 7 bases and the V segment lost 2 bases, leaving 2 bases of the junction unmatched. The CDR3 has 14 amino acids. Germline V gene data show CDR1 as LNHDA and CDR2 as SQIVND (reference sequence). The CDR3 spells CASSIRDRGQPQHF. Here the CDR3 DNA reads TGTGCCAGTAGTATACGGGACAGGGGACAGCCCCAGCATTTT.

The gene calls are TRBV25-1 and TRBJ2-3; D gene ambiguous. CDR3 length equals 15 residues. CDR1 is MGHDK, CDR2 SYGVNS, per germline. The V end lost 2 bases, the J end lost 4 bases, and 13 bases lay between the germline ends. The CDR3 nucleotides read TGTGCCAGCAGTGAAGAGCTACCCTTTCCAGATACGCAGTATTTT. It specifies CASSEELPFPDTQYF.

CDR3 loop: CASSILQGENIQYF. The CDR3 nucleotides read TGTGCCAGTAGTATTCTACAGGGGGAAAACATTCAGTACTTC. The chain uses TRBV19 and TRBJ2-4; 8 bases fit TRBD1. CDR1 LNHDA and CDR2 SQIVND come from the germline V gene (reference sequence). The J segment lost 5 bases and the V segment lost 3 bases, leaving 3 bases of the junction unmatched. The CDR3 length is 14 residues.

V gene TRBV19 combines with J gene TRBJ1-4, with D possibly matching TRBD1 (5 bases). The CDR3 loop spans 15 amino acids. The germline CDR1 and CDR2 sequences are LNHDA and SQIVND (reference sequence). Trimming took 8 bases from V and 7 from J, leaving 20 bases between them. Written as DNA, the CDR3 is TGTGCCAGTGGCCCGATATCTGGGGCCCGTGAAAAACTGTTTTTT. Residues: CASGPISGAREKLFF.

The chain recombines TRBV19 with TRBJ1-5, with 8 bases that match TRBD1. Trimming took 6 bases from V and 6 from J; bases not matched to a gene: 10. CDR1 LNHDA and CDR2 SQIVND come from the germline V gene (reference sequence). The CDR3 is 15 residues long. The CDR3 DNA reads TGTGCCAGTAGAGTGGGACAGGAGAAGTCTCAGCCCCAGCATTTT. Residues: CASRVGQEKSQPQHF. Together with reference TRBV19 and TRBJ1-5, the CDR3 gives the full variable domain: DGGITQSPKYLFRKEGQNVTLSCEQNLNHDAMYWYRQDPGQGLRLIYYSQIVNDFQKGDIAEGYSVSREKKESFPLTVTSAQKNPTAFYLCASRVGQEKSQPQHFGDGTRLSIL.

The chain carries TRBV30 and TRBJ1-5; D call uncertain. Germline CDR1 is GTSNPN and CDR2 is SVGIG (reference sequence). The V end was cut by 2 bases, the J end by 4 bases, with 6 bases between. The CDR3 is 12 residues long. The CDR3 sequence: CAWSSGNQPQHF. In DNA, the CDR3 is TGTGCCTGGAGTTCCGGGAATCAGCCCCAGCATTTT.